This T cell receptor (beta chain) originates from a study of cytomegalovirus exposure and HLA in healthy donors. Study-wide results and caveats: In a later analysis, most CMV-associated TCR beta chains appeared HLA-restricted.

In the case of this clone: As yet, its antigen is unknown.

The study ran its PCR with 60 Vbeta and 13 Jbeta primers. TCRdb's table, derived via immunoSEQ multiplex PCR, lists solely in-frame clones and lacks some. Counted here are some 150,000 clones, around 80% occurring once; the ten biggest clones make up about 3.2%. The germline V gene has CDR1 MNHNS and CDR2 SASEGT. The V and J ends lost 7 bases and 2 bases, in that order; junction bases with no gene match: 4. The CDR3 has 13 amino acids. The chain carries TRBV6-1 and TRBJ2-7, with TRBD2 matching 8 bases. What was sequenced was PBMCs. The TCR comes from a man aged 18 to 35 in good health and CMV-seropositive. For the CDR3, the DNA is TGTGCCAGCACCCCGGGACTAGCCTACGAGCAGTACTTC. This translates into CASTPGLAYEQYF.